This T cell receptor beta chain stems from a study of graft-versus-host responses after intestinal transplantation. Study summary: Anti-thymocyte globulin served as induction for all recipients, who then took tacrolimus and steroids for about 3 years.

Per germline, CDR1 PRHDT and CDR2 FYEKMQ (reference sequence). V lost 2 bases and J lost 4, with 29 bases in between. The CDR3 is 20 residues long. Study-wide results and limits: GvH clones surfaced in recipient marrow, some emerging earlier in ileum or blood. Patients who carried graft-donor T cell macrochimerism also had high graft-versus-host to host-versus-graft clonal ratios in their allografts.

Note on this clone: Its antigen is not identified.

Time point denoted: postoperative day 105 after intestinal transplantation (dayNNNN = postoperative day). Lymphocytes from graft epithelium and lamina propria were isolated. Clones were sequenced by immunoSEQ multiplex PCR, and TCRdb holds only the in-frame ones, with some missing. Of 3,500 to 5,000 clones listed, over 75% are singletons. This sequence was found in a human patient who received an intestinal transplant, so some T cells may come from the graft donor. The chain has TRBV13 and TRBJ1-2; D call uncertain. The material sequenced was ileum tissue, taken 105 days after intestinal transplantation. CDR3 amino acids: CASSLFHRLWNTPSVYGYTF. In DNA, the CDR3 is TGTGCCAGCAGCTTATTTCACAGACTGTGGAACACCCCATCAGTCTATGGCTACACCTTC.